These 24 T cell receptor beta chains originate from one sample sequenced in a study of cytomegalovirus exposure and HLA in healthy donors. Use of 60 Vbeta and 13 Jbeta primers characterized the PCR. Data came from immunoSEQ multiplex PCR; TCRdb stores just in-frame clones and leaves some out. The table includes 170,000 or so clones, roughly 81% detected once. Sequences were obtained from PBMCs. The receptors were sampled from a girl under 18 in good health and CMV-seropositive.

V and J are TRBV11-2 and TRBJ2-7; D is possibly TRBD1 (6 bases). V lost 6 bases, J lost 3 bases, and 18 bases lay in between. Germline values: CDR1 SGHAT, CDR2 FQNNGV. CDR3 length: 15 amino acids. The CDR3 loop reads CASRRPGTSSYEQYF. CDR3 nucleotides: TGTGCCAGCAGACGACCGGGGACATCCAGCTACGAGCAGTACTTC.

The chain combines TRBV14 with TRBJ1-2, with 8 bases that match TRBD1. Germline V gene sequence: CDR1 SGHDN, CDR2 FVKESK. This CDR3 has 14 residues. V was clipped by 4 bases and J by 4 bases; unmatched bases: 5. The CDR3: CASSRDRRSYGYTF. CDR3 in DNA: TGTGCCAGCAGCCGGGACAGGCGTTCCTATGGCTACACCTTC.

The chain is built from TRBV5-4 and TRBJ1-4; D not certain. The CDR3 is 15 residues long. Germline V CDR1 and CDR2: SGHNT, YYREEE (reference sequence). V was cut by 0 bases and J by 0 bases, with 6 bases left in between. The CDR3 is CASSLEAATNEKLFF. DNA for the CDR3: TGTGCCAGCAGCTTGGAGGCGGCAACTAATGAAAAACTGTTTTTT.

The J gene is TRBJ2-7, the V gene TRBV5-4, with 11 positions matching TRBD1. Germline values: CDR1 SGHNT, CDR2 YYREEE (reference sequence). The CDR3 length is 15 residues. The V segment lost 2 bases and the J segment 7 bases; nucleotides outside the gene matches: 8. CDR3 DNA sequence: TGTGCCAGCAGCTTCCCGGGACAGGGGGGTGGGGAGCAGTACTTC. Its protein is CASSFPGQGGGEQYF. The whole variable domain, remainder taken from reference TRBV5-4 and TRBJ2-7, is ETGVTQSPTHLIKTRGQQVTLRCSSQSGHNTVSWYQQALGQGPQFIFQYYREEENGRGNFPPRFSGLQFPNYSSELNVNALELDDSALYLCASSFPGQGGGEQYFGPGTRLTVT.

The rearrangement joins TRBV28 to TRBJ2-2; 7 bases agree with TRBD1. V lost 5 bases to trimming and J lost 0 bases; unmatched junction nucleotides: 6. The CDR3 runs 16 residues. Germline-derived CDR1 and CDR2 are MDHEN and SYDVKM. The DNA of the CDR3 is TGTGCCAGCAGTACCGGACAGGTTTCGAACACCGGGGAGCTGTTTTTT. It translates to CASSTGQVSNTGELFF.

This chain uses TRBV7-9 with TRBJ2-6; TRBD1 agrees at 9 bases. Germline-derived CDR1 and CDR2 are SEHNR and FQNEAQ (reference sequence). Losses at the gene ends were 5 bases for V and 0 bases for J; bases not matched to a gene: 11. This CDR3 contains 19 residues. The CDR3 region is CASSVTPGTGTSGANVLTF. The CDR3 DNA follows: TGTGCCAGCAGCGTCACCCCCGGGACAGGGACCTCTGGGGCCAACGTCCTGACTTTC.

This chain connects TRBV6-5 to TRBJ2-7, with 8 positions matching TRBD2. Trimming took 5 bases from V and 2 from J; bases not matched to a gene: 8. Germline CDR1 and CDR2: MNHEY and SVGAGI. This CDR3 spans 15 amino acids. Here the CDR3 reads CASSTGGGTTYEQYF. The CDR3 region has the DNA TGTGCCAGCAGTACTGGCGGGGGGACGACCTACGAGCAGTACTTC.

The chain joins TRBV4-1 to TRBJ2-3, with 15 positions matching TRBD2. Losses at the gene ends were 2 bases for V and 4 bases for J; bases not matched to a gene: 4. The CDR3 has 17 residues. Germline V gene data show CDR1 as MGHRA and CDR2 as YSYEKL. CDR3: CASSQTGLAGGADTQYF. The CDR3, as DNA: TGCGCCAGCAGCCAAACGGGACTAGCGGGGGGCGCAGATACGCAGTATTTT.

This chain joins TRBV19 and TRBJ1-6; D call uncertain. CDR3 length equals 14 residues. Germline CDR1 is LNHDA and CDR2 is SQIVND (reference sequence). V lost 3 bases, J lost 11 bases, and 14 bases lay in between. The CDR3 is CASSIGTAGTPLHF. As DNA, the CDR3 is TGTGCCAGTAGTATCGGTACAGCAGGTACACCCCTCCACTTT.

This chain joins TRBV6-5 and TRBJ1-2, with 8 bases matching TRBD1. This CDR3 has 16 residues. Trimming at V came to 4 bases and at J to 1 base, leaving 8 bases not matched to a gene. CDR1 MNHEY and CDR2 SVGAGI come from the germline V gene. The CDR3 coding sequence is TGTGCCAGCAGTTCACCCCGGGACAGGAATAACTATGGCTACACCTTC. Translated: CASSSPRDRNNYGYTF.

CDR3 region: CASSLAQYRSYTEAFF. Here the CDR3 DNA reads TGTGCCAGCAGCTTAGCCCAGTATAGGAGTTACACTGAAGCTTTCTTT. V is TRBV7-6 and J is TRBJ1-1; no reliable D call. Germline-derived CDR1 and CDR2 are SGHVS and FNYEAQ. There are 16 residues in the CDR3. V was cut by 0 bases and J by 3 bases, with 14 bases left in between.

The CDR3 bases are TGCGCCAGCAGCCAAGATTCAGGCGGGGGCAATCAGCCCCAGCATTTT. The encoded protein is CASSQDSGGGNQPQHF. The V gene is TRBV4-1, the J gene TRBJ1-5; D is uncertain. V lost 0 bases and J lost 2, with 11 bases in between. This CDR3 region has 16 residues. Germline assignment: CDR1 MGHRA and CDR2 YSYEKL.

The genes are TRBV30 and TRBJ1-4, with 9 bases identical to TRBD1. CDR1 and CDR2 from the germline V gene are GTSNPN and SVGIG (reference sequence). The CDR3 consists of 14 residues. The ends lost 8 bases at V and 5 bases at J; junction bases unmatched: 9. In DNA form, the CDR3 reads TGTGCCGGAGCGCAGGACAGGGGAAATGAAAAACTGTTTTTT. Its protein product is CAGAQDRGNEKLFF. Full variable domain (missing parts from reference TRBV30 and TRBJ1-4): SQTIHQWPATLVQPVGSPLSLECTVEGTSNPNLYWYRQAAGRGLQLLFYSVGIGQISSEVPQNLSASRPQDRQFILSSKKLLLSDSGFYLCAGAQDRGNEKLFFGSGTQLSVL.

This CDR3 reads CASSQEPGVLEAFF. Here the CDR3 DNA reads TGCGCCAGCAGCCAAGAACCGGGTGTGTTAGAAGCTTTCTTT. The chain links TRBV4-1 to TRBJ1-1; D is unresolved. Trimming took off 0 bases at V and 8 bases at J, with 13 bases between the two ends. CDR3 size: 14 residues. Germline V lookup: CDR1 MGHRA, CDR2 YSYEKL.

The V gene is TRBV6-6, the J gene TRBJ2-1; 9 bases are a match to TRBD1. Germline trimming cut 6 bases from V and 5 bases from J; bases unmatched to any gene: 8. Germline CDR1 reads MNHNY; CDR2 reads SVGAGI (reference sequence). The CDR3 covers 15 residues. CDR3 region: CASRTGTGTHNEQFF. The CDR3, as DNA: TGTGCCAGCAGAACCGGGACAGGGACCCACAATGAGCAGTTCTTC.

This chain uses TRBV19 with TRBJ2-7; possibly TRBD1 for D (6 bases). The CDR3 totals 13 residues. V lost 6 bases to trimming and J lost 6 bases, with 15 bases between them. CDR1 and CDR2 from the germline V gene are LNHDA and SQIVND (reference sequence). The DNA for the CDR3 is TGTGCCAGTAGCCCCAAAACAGGGACCGAGCAGTACTTC. Its protein is CASSPKTGTEQYF.

V usage is TRBV10-1 and J usage is TRBJ2-1, with TRBD2 matching 12 bases. The germline gives CDR1 WNHNN, CDR2 SYGVQD (reference sequence). Trimming at V came to 4 bases and at J to 7 bases, leaving 8 bases not matched to a gene. The CDR3 totals 16 residues. CDR3 nucleotide sequence: TGCGCCAGCAGTGGAGCTAGCGGGGGGGTTAGAAATGAGCAGTTCTTC. Translated, it gives CASSGASGGVRNEQFF.

The chain links TRBV6-6 to TRBJ1-2; 7 bases agree with TRBD1. This CDR3 contains 16 residues. J gave up 8 bases and V 2 bases, and 14 bases lay outside the gene matches. Germline-derived CDR1 and CDR2 are MNHNY and SVGAGI (reference sequence). The CDR3 DNA is TGTGCCAGCAGTTACGCACGGACCGACAGGGTCGGGGGCTACACCTTC. The encoded protein is CASSYARTDRVGGYTF.

Only a few counts were recorded for this clone. The rearrangement uses TRBV5-4 and TRBJ1-4; D uncertain. Trimming shortened V by 0 bases and J by 4 bases, and 7 bases separated the two germline ends. This CDR3 is 14 amino acids long. CDR1 and CDR2 from the germline V gene are SGHNT and YYREEE (reference sequence). This chain's CDR3 is CASSLERCNEKLFF. The CDR3 region has the DNA TGTGCCAGCAGCTTGGAACGGTGTAATGAAAAACTGTTTTTT.

The DNA of the CDR3 is TGTGCCAGCAGCTTATGGAGCCGCGCCCTCTCTGGAAACACCATATATTTT. Protein sequence: CASSLWSRALSGNTIYF. The chain carries TRBV7-6 and TRBJ1-3, with no clear D. Germline CDR1 and CDR2: SGHVS and FNYEAQ. Trimming removed 2 bases at V and 0 bases at J, with 14 bases between. This CDR3 spans 17 amino acids.

The CDR3 region is CASSPTSYEQYF. CDR3 nucleotide sequence: TGTGCCAGTAGCCCGACATCCTACGAGCAGTACTTC. The chain is built from TRBV19 and TRBJ2-7; D unresolved. CDR1 is LNHDA and CDR2 is SQIVND in the germline V gene (reference sequence). Deletions cut 6 bases from V and 1 base from J, with 7 bases between. There are 12 residues in the CDR3.

This clone has more than one count but fewer than ten. This sequence joins TRBV7-8 and TRBJ2-2; D gene ambiguous. V was clipped by 1 base and J by 6 bases, with 15 bases between them. Germline V lookup: CDR1 SGHVS, CDR2 FQNEAQ. The length of the CDR3 is 16 residues. CDR3 in DNA: TGTGCCAGCAGCTTAGTCGGTTCCAGGTGGGCCGGGGAGCTGTTTTTT. It yields the protein CASSLVGSRWAGELFF.

The rearrangement links TRBV19 to TRBJ2-7, with D possibly matching TRBD2 (6 bases). The length of the CDR3 is 13 residues. The V end was cut by 4 bases, the J end by 2 bases, with 9 bases between. Germline V CDR1 and CDR2: LNHDA, SQIVND (reference sequence). The CDR3 region is CASSTGLPYEQYF. CDR3 DNA sequence: TGTGCCAGTAGTACGGGACTTCCCTACGAGCAGTACTTC.

Only a few counts were recorded for this clone. This chain joins TRBV5-1 and TRBJ1-1, with 7 bases aligning to TRBD1. The CDR3 contains 16 residues. The V gene's germline CDR1 is SGHRS and CDR2 YFSETQ. V lost 6 bases and J lost 1; bases outside the gene matches: 12. The CDR3 loop reads CASNQRGGGANTEAFF. Here the CDR3 DNA reads TGCGCCAGCAACCAACGAGGAGGGGGCGCGAACACTGAAGCTTTCTTT.